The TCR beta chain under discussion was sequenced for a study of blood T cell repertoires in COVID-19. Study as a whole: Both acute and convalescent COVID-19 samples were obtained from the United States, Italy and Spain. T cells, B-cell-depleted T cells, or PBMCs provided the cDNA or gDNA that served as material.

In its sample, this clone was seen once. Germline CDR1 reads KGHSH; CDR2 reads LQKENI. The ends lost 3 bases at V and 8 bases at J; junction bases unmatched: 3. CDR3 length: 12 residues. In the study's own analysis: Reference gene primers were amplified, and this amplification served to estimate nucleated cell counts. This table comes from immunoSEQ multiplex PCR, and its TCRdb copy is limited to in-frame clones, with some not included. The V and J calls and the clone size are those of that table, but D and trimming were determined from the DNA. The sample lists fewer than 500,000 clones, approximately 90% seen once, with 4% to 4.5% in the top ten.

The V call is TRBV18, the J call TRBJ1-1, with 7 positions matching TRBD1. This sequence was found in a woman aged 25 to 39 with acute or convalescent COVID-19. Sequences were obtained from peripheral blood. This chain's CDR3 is CASSPRTGEAFF. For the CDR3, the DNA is TGTGCCAGCTCACCGCGGACAGGAGAAGCTTTCTTT.